This T cell receptor (beta chain) was documented in a study of T-cell memory formation after mild COVID-19 (dated by TCRdb to about 2021). For the study in its entirety: Most TCR sequence clusters were specific to one of the two donors. In a couple of donors, T-cell clones that expanded and contracted after mild COVID-19 were followed by sequencing TCRalpha and TCRbeta repertoires longitudinally. The cohort comprised two young, previously healthy adult volunteers, one female and one male. Points the paper makes about the study in general: Clones contracting from day 15 to 85 had balanced CD4/CD8 phenotypes, while a second wave expanding from day 15 to 37 was biased towards CD4+. Only a couple of mild cases were covered in the study, and larger cohorts including severe cases with pre-infection samples were considered necessary. Some responding clones were detected in pre-infection memory, which suggested that pre-existing cross-reactive memory T cells had joined the SARS-CoV-2 response. SARS-CoV-2 specificity of the second-wave clones peaking on day 37 was not confirmed. Contracting CD4+ clones were found mainly in CM and EM memory subsets, while CD8+ clones were enriched in EMRA.

The CDR3, from cysteine to phenylalanine, totals 12 residues. Here the CDR3 DNA is all that survives: 36 bases in frame from base 1. V and J are truncated by 6 bases and 10 bases respectively, leaving an intervening sequence of 14 bases. CDR1 and CDR2, looked up from the germline V gene, are SGHTA and FQGNSA. The sample was run on an Illumina NovaSeq 6000. TCRalpha and TCRbeta cDNA libraries were built by 5'RACE with constant-segment primers, adding sample barcodes and unique molecular identifiers. Trizol reagent was used to extract RNA from every sample. Library amplification was performed in two PCR steps, and a second sample barcode and Illumina TruSeq adapters were introduced in the second step. Sequencing of libraries was performed on an Illumina NovaSeq with 2 x 150 bp paired-end reads. Under the source paper's analysis protocol: Demultiplexing of reads and collapsing into UMI-guided consensus sequences were performed with migec v1.2.7. Using mixcr v2.1.11, the UMI consensuses were aligned to TRA and TRB V and J templates and assembled into clonotypes. A clonotype was counted as expanded or contracted only if both edgeR and NoisET called the change significant, with noise models trained on biological replicates. For edgeR calls, a false discovery rate-adjusted p below 0.01 and a log2 fold-change threshold of 1 were applied. PCA with hierarchical clustering of max-normalized trajectories of the 1000 most abundant clonotypes was used as exploratory dynamics analysis. Each responding clone was given a CD4 or CD8 phenotype based on the CD4+ and CD8+ repertoires, which had been sequenced separately. TCRdb cleaned the public reads at Q25 with fastp, built clones with MiXCR and kept in-frame beta chains. All rows with the same CDR3 protein become a single entry with the most common DNA and genes. It is TCRdb's table, rather than the study itself, that gives the V and J calls and clone size. In this sample the table shows 250,000 to 350,000 distinct CDR3 sequences, roughly 21% of which occur a single time. Clones ranked in the top ten supply more than 20% of the sample.

Ficoll-Paque density gradient centrifugation was used to isolate PBMCs. A few counts support this clonotype. Its recognized antigen is unknown. Qualities for individual bases were not recorded, and no much larger clone is one base off. This TCR was recovered from a man aged 18-30 years who had mild COVID-19 (a few samples of this study predate the infection). The sample titles of this study are shuffled in the database, so cell type and time point are left out; the donor was told from shared clones. The chain was built from TRBV7-2 and TRBJ2-3, with the identity of the D gene unclear. Sequences were obtained from PBMCs or a T cell subset sorted from them (not recorded which). The encoded CDR3 is CASSPHDLAQYF. The DNA sequence follows: TGTGCCAGCAGTCCTCACGATTTAGCGCAGTATTTT.